These 8 T cell receptor beta chains were sequenced from one sample in a study of blood T cells in healthy people across ages. A second PCR, run for roughly 7 to 12 cycles, used a sample-barcoded 5' primer plus a J-beta primer mix. TCRdb recomputed calls from the 5' RACE reads with MiXCR, one row per CDR3 protein. The repertoire holds 550,000 to 700,000 distinct CDR3 sequences, with approximately 30% as singletons. What was sequenced was blood. The receptors shown here come from a woman in her 70s in good health.

This sequence joins TRBV5-5 and TRBJ2-7; TRBD1 agrees at 7 bases. This CDR3 contains 12 residues. CDR1 and CDR2 (germline): SGHKS, YYEKEE (reference sequence). V shed 6 bases, J shed 4 bases, and the junction held 4 bases outside the gene matches. The CDR3 region is CASKQGLYEQYF. CDR3 nucleotides: TGTGCCAGCAAACAGGGGTTATACGAGCAGTACTTC.

This clonotype was seen only a few times. This chain links TRBV5-6 with TRBJ1-4; 9 nucleotides agree with TRBD1. Per the germline V gene, CDR1 is SGHDT and CDR2 is YYEEEE. V dropped 6 bases and J dropped 8; count of bases not matched to a gene: 8. This CDR3 has 14 residues. The CDR3 reads CASTEQGAKEKLFF. The CDR3 nucleotides are TGTGCCAGCACCGAACAGGGGGCAAAAGAAAAACTGTTTTTT. The variable domain in full, with the rest retrieved from reference TRBV5-6 and TRBJ1-4, is DAGVTQSPTHLIKTRGQQVTLRCSPKSGHDTVSWYQQALGQGPQFIFQYYEEEERQRGNFPDRFSGHQFPNYSSELNVNALLLGDSALYLCASTEQGAKEKLFFGSGTQLSVL.

The chain uses TRBV20-1 and TRBJ1-2; D ambiguous. Germline V gives CDR1 DFQATT, CDR2 SNEGSKA (reference sequence). This CDR3 has 14 amino acids. V gave up 3 bases and J gave up 1 base, with 12 bases separating them. The CDR3 loop reads CSASRGGFNYGYTF. The CDR3 coding sequence is TGCAGTGCTAGTAGAGGTGGATTTAACTATGGCTACACCTTC.

V gene TRBV5-1 combines with J gene TRBJ1-1; 11 bases are a match to TRBD1. This CDR3 spans 15 amino acids. From germline, CDR1 is SGHRS and CDR2 YFSETQ. The V gene end was trimmed by 3 bases and the J gene end by 3 bases; junction bases not matched to a gene: 4. CDR3 in amino acids: CASSWTGGSDTEAFF. In DNA, the CDR3 is TGCGCCAGCAGCTGGACAGGGGGCTCGGACACTGAAGCTTTCTTT.

This clonotype was seen only a few times. This chain links TRBV7-6 with TRBJ1-4; 7 nucleotides match TRBD1. The CDR3 is made up of 17 amino acids. V trimming: 5 bases; J trimming: 0 bases; junction bases outside the gene matches: 9. Germline CDR1 and CDR2: SGHVS and FNYEAQ. In DNA, the CDR3 is TGTGCCAGCAGCCGACCGAGGACAGGCCCAACTAATGAAAAACTGTTTTTT. Translated: CASSRPRTGPTNEKLFF. The whole variable domain, filled in from reference TRBV7-6 and TRBJ1-4, reads GAGVSQSPRYKVTKRGQDVALRCDPISGHVSLYWYRQALGQGPEFLTYFNYEAQQDKSGLPNDRFSAERPEGSISTLTIQRTEQRDSAMYRCASSRPRTGPTNEKLFFGSGTQLSVL.

The V gene is TRBV4-1, the J gene TRBJ1-2; 9 bases map to TRBD1. The germline gives CDR1 MGHRA, CDR2 YSYEKL. Trimming at V came to 4 bases and at J to 6 bases, leaving 9 bases not matched to a gene. CDR3 length: 15 residues. CDR3 DNA: TGCGCCAGCAGCCGAATCGAGACAGGGGGGGATGGCTACACCTTC. Its translation is CASSRIETGGDGYTF.

This clonotype appeared a few times. The rearrangement joins TRBV9 to TRBJ2-7; 11 positions match TRBD1. This CDR3 comprises 14 residues. The germline V gene encodes CDR1 SGDLS and CDR2 YYNGEE. V trimming: 4 bases; J trimming: 5 bases; junction bases outside the gene matches: 5. The CDR3 DNA follows: TGTGCCAGCAGCCTAGGGGGACAGGGGGACGAGCAGTACTTC. Its translation is CASSLGGQGDEQYF.

V and J are TRBV4-3 and TRBJ2-3, with 7 bases fitting TRBD2. This CDR3 has 17 residues. Germline V lookup: CDR1 LGHNA, CDR2 YSLEER. Losses at the gene ends were 0 bases for V and 2 bases for J; bases not matched to a gene: 8. The CDR3 DNA reads as TGCGCCAGCAGCCAAGATTGGCCTAGCGGTGACACAGATACGCAGTATTTT. Amino acid sequence: CASSQDWPSGDTDTQYF.